This note documents a single T cell receptor beta chain sequence. V was pared by 1 base and J by 2 bases, with 4 bases between. The CDR3 is 13 residues long. Germline lookup yields CDR1 SGHTA and CDR2 FQGTGA. The source of the sample is a study of technical replicates of blood from several donors. Measured with immunoSEQ multiplex PCR; TCRdb has only the in-frame clones, and not every one. The sample includes over 50,000 clones, 90% to 95% of them seen just once. Sequenced material: PBMCs. The chain carries TRBV7-3 and TRBJ2-3, with D uncertain. The clonotype originates from a human donor in good health. Some clones in this sample may be carry-over from other donors' samples. The CDR3 sequence: CASSLINTDTQYF. DNA for the CDR3: TGTGCCAGCAGCTTAATAAACACAGATACGCAGTATTTT.